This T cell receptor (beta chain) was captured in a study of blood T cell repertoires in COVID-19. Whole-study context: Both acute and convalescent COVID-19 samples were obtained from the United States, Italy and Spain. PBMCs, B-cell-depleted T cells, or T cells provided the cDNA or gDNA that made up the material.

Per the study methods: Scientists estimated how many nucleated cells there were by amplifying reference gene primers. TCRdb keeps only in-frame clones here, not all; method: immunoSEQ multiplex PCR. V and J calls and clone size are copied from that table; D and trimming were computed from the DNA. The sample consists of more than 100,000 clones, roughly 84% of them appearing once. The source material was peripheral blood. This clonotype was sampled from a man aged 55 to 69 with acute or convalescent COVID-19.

The chain's CDR3 is CASSPNGYEQYF. CDR3 in DNA: TGTGCCAGCAGTCCTAACGGCTACGAGCAGTACTTC. The chain carries TRBV7-9 and TRBJ2-7; D is undetermined. With 6 bases removed from V and 3 bases from J, the gap between germline ends came to 9 bases. Looked up from germline, CDR1 is SEHNR and CDR2 is FQNEAQ (reference sequence). The CDR3 spans 12 residues.